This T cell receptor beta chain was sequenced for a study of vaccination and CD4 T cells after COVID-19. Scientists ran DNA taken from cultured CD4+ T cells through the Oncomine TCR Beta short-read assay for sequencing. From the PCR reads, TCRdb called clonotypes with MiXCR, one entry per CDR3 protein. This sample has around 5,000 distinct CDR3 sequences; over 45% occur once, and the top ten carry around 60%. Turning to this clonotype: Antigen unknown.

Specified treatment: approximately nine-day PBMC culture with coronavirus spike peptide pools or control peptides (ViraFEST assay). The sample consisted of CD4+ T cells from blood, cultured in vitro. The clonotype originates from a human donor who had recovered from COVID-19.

The CDR3: CATSRDHADTQYF. The CDR3 DNA follows: TGTGCCACCAGCAGAGATCACGCAGATACGCAGTATTTT. This chain connects TRBV15 to TRBJ2-3; D gene uncertain. The ends were cut back, 0 bases at V and 4 bases at J, with 5 bases in the middle. This CDR3 comprises 13 residues. CDR1 is LNHNV, CDR2 YYDKDF, per germline (reference sequence).